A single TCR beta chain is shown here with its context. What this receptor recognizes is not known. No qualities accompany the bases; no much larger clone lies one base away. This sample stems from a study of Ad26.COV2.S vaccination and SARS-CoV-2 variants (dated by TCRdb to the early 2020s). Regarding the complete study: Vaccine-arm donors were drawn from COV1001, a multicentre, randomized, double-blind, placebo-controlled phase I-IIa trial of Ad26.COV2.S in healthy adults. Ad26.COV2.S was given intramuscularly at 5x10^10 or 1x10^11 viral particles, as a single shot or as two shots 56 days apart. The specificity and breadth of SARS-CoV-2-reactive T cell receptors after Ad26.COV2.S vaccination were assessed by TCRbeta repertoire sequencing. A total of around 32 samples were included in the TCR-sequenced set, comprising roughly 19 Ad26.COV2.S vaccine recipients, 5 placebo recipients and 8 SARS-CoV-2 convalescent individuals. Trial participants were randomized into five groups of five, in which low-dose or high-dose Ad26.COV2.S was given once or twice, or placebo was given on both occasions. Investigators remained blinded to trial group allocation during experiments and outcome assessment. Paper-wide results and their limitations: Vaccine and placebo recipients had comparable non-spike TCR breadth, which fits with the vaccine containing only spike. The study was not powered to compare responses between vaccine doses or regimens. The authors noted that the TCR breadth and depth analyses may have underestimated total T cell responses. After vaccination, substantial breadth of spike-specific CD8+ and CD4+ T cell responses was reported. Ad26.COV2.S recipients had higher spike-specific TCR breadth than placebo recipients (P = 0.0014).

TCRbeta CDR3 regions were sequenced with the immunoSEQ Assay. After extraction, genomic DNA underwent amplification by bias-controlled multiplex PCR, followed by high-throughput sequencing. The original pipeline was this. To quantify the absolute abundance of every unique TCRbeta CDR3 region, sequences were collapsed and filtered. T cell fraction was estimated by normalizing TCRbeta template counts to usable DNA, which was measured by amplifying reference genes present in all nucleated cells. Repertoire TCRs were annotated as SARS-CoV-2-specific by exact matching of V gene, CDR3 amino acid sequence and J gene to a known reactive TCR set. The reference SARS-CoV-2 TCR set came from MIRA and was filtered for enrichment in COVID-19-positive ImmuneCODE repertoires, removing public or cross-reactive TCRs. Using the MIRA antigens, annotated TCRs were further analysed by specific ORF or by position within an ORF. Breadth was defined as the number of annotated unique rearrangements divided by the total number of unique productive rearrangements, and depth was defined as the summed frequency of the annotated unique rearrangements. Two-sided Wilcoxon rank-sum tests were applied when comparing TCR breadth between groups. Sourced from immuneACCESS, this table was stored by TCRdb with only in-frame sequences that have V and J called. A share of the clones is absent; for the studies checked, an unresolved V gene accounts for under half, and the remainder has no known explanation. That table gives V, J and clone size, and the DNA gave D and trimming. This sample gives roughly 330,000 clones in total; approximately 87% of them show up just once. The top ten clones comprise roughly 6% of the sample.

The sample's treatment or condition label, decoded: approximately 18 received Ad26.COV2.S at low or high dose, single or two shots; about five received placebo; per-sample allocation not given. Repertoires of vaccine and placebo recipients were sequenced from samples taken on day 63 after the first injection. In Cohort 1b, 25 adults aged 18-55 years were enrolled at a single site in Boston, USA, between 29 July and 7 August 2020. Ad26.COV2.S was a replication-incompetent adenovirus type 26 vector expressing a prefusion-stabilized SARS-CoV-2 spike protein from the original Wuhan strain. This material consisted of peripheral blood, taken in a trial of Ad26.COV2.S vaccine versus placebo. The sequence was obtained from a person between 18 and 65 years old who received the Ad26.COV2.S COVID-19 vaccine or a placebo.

CDR3 reads: CASSTGQGLDEQFF. The nucleotide sequence reads TGTGCCAGTAGTACGGGACAGGGGTTGGATGAGCAGTTCTTC. The chain was built from TRBV19 and TRBJ2-1; 10 central bases correspond to TRBD1. The germline V gene (reference sequence) sets CDR1 to LNHDA and CDR2 to SQIVND. Relative to germline, V is missing 4 bases and J is missing 8 bases, with 5 bases of the junction outside any gene match. Including cysteine and phenylalanine, the CDR3 has 14 amino acids. The sequence is cut down to CDR3 DNA, 42 bases in frame from base 1.